This TCR beta chain was captured in a study of cytomegalovirus exposure and HLA in healthy donors. The wider study: The same platform as the approximately 660 first-cohort repertoires was used for the 95 to 150 validation repertoires, a later analysis reported.

There are 17 residues in the CDR3. The V gene's germline CDR1 is MGHRA and CDR2 YSYEKL. V lost 2 bases and J lost 3, with 17 bases in between. To note about this clone: Its antigen remains unknown.

Clones were sequenced by immunoSEQ multiplex PCR, and TCRdb holds only the in-frame ones, with some missing. Of about 73,000 clones in the sample, over 85% were seen once. Study conclusions and caveats: Reported performance of the classifier showed diagnosis of cytomegalovirus status with high specificity and sensitivity. Subsequent analysis of the 120 or so validation repertoires found a tendency for first-cohort TCR clusters to co-occur.

The donors were members of the validation cohort, which comprised about 120 subjects and was separate from the first cohort of more than 500 subjects. The V and J genes are TRBV4-1 and TRBJ2-1, with TRBD2 as a possible D gene (5 bases). Input material: PBMCs. This TCR came from a woman younger than 30 in good health and CMV-seropositive. CDR3 loop: CASSQSYSERFYNEQFF. The CDR3 DNA follows: TGCGCCAGCAGCCAATCCTATTCGGAGCGGTTCTACAATGAGCAGTTCTTC.